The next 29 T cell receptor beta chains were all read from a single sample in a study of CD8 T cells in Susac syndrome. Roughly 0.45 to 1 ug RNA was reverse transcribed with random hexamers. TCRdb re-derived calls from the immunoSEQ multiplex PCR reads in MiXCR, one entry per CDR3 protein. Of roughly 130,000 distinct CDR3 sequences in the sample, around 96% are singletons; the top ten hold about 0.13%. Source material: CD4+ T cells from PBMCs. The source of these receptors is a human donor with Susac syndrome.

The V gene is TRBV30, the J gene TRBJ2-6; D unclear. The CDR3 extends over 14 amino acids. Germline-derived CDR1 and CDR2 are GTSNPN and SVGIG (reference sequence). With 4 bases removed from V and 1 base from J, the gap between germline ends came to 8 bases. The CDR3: CAWKGPSGANVLTF. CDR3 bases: TGTGCCTGGAAAGGACCGTCTGGGGCCAACGTCCTGACTTTC.

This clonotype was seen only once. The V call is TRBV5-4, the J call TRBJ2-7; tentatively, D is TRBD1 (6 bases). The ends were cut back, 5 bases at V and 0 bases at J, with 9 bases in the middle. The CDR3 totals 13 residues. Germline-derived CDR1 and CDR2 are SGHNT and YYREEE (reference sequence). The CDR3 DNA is TGTGCCAGCAGAGGACAGTCCTCCTACGAGCAGTACTTC. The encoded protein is CASRGQSSYEQYF.

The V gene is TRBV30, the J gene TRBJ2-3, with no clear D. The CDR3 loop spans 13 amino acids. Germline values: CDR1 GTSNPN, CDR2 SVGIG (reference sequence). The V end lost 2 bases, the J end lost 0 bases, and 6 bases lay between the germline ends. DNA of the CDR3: TGTGCCTGGAGTAGGCAGAGCACAGATACGCAGTATTTT. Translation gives CAWSRQSTDTQYF.

The CDR3 loop reads CSGTSPHLGETQYF. The CDR3 coding sequence is TGCAGCGGAACTTCACCGCATCTTGGGGAGACCCAGTACTTC. The rearrangement joins TRBV29-1 to TRBJ2-5, with unresolved D. The V gene lost 7 bases and the J gene lost 5 bases, with 20 bases spanning the gap. CDR3 length: 14 residues. Germline assignment: CDR1 SQVTM and CDR2 ANQGSEA.

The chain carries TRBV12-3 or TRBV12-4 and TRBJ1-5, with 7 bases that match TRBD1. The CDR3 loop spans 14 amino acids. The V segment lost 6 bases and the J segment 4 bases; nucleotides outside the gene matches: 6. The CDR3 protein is CASRDTGENQPQHF. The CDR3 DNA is TGTGCCAGCAGAGACACAGGGGAGAATCAGCCCCAGCATTTT.

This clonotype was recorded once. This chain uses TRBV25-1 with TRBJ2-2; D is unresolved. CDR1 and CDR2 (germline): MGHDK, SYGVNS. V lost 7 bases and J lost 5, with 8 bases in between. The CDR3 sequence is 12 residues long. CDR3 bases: TGTGCCAGCACAGCACCTACCGGGGAGCTGTTTTTT. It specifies CASTAPTGELFF.

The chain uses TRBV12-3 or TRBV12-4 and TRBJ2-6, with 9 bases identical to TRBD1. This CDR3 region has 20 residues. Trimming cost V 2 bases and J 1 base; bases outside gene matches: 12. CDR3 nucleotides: TGTGCCAGCAGTTTATTGATAGGGGACAGGGTTCCTTCTGGGGCCAACGTCCTGACTTTC. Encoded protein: CASSLLIGDRVPSGANVLTF.

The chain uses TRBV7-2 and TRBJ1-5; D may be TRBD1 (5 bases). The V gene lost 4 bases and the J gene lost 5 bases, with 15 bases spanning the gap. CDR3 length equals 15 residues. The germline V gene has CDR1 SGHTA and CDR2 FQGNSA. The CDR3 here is CASSSEVSGDQPQHF. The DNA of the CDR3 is TGTGCCAGCAGCTCCGAGGTTTCGGGGGATCAGCCCCAGCATTTT.

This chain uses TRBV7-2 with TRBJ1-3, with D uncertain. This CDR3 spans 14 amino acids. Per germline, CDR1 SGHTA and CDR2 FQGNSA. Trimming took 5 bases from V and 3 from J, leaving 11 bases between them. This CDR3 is CASSVTGIGNTIYF. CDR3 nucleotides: TGTGCCAGCAGCGTGACGGGAATTGGAAACACCATATATTTT.

CDR3 sequence: CASREQGAGSQPQHF. CDR3 DNA: TGTGCCAGCAGAGAACAGGGGGCAGGGAGTCAGCCCCAGCATTTT. The chain uses TRBV12-3 or TRBV12-4 and TRBJ1-5; 9 bases agree with TRBD1. The CDR3 covers 15 residues. The trim removed 6 bases at V and 6 bases at J, leaving 9 bases unmatched.

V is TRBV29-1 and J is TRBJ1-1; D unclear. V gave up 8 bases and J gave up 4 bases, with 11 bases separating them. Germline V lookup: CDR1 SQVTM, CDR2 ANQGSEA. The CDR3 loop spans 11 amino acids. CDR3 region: CSTTVLTEAFF. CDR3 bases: TGCAGCACAACAGTTCTCACTGAAGCTTTCTTT.

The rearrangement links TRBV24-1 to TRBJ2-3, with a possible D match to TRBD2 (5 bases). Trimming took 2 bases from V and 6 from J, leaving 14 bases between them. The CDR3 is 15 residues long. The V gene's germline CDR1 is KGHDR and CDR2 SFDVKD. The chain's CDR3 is CATSDSRTDGDTQYF. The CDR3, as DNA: TGTGCCACCAGTGATTCTCGGACTGACGGGGATACGCAGTATTTT.

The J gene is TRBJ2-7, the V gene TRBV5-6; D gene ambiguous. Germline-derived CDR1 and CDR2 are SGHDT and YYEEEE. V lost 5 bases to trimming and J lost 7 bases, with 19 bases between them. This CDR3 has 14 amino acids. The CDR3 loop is CASRYGASAREQYF. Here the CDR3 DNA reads TGTGCCAGCAGATATGGCGCCTCTGCCCGGGAGCAGTACTTC.

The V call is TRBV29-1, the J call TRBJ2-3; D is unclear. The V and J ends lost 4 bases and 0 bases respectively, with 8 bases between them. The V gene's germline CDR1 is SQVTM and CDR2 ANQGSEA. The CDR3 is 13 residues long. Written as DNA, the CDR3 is TGCAGCGTTGTGGAGACTAGCACAGATACGCAGTATTTT. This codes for CSVVETSTDTQYF.

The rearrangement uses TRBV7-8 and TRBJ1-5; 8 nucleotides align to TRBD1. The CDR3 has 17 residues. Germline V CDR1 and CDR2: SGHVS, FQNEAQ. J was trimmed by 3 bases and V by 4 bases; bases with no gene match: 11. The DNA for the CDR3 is TGTGCCAGCAGCTCACCGGCTCAGGGGGCTCTCAATCAGCCCCAGCATTTT. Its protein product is CASSSPAQGALNQPQHF.

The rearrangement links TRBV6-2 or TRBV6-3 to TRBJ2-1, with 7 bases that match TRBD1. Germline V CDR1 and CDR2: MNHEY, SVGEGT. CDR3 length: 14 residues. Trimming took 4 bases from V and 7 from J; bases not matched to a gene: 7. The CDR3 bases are TGTGCCAGCAGTTTTGACAGGGTGAGGAATGAGCAGTTCTTC. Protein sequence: CASSFDRVRNEQFF.

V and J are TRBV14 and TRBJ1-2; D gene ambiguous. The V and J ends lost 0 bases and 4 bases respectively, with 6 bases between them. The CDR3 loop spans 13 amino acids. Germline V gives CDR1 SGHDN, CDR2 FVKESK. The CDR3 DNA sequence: TGTGCCAGCAGCCAAGATAGAACCTATGGCTACACCTTC. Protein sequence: CASSQDRTYGYTF.

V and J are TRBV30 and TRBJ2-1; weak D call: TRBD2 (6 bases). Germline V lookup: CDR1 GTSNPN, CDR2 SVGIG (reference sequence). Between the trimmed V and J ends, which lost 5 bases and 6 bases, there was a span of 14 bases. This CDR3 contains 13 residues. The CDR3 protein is CAWGGTSLNEQFF. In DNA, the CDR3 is TGTGCCTGGGGGGGGACTTCTCTCAATGAGCAGTTCTTC.

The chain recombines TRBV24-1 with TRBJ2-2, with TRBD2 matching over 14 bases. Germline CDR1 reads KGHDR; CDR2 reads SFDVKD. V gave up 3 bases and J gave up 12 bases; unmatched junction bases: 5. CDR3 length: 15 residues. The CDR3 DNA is TGTGCCACCAGTGATGGGGGACTAGCGGGAGCGAAGCTGTTTTTT. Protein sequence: CATSDGGLAGAKLFF.

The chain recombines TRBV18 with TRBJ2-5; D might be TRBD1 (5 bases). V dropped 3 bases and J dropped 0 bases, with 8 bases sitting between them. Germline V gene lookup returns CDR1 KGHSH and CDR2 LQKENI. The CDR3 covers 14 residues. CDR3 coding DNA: TGTGCCAGCTCACCGACGGACAACCAAGAGACCCAGTACTTC. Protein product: CASSPTDNQETQYF.

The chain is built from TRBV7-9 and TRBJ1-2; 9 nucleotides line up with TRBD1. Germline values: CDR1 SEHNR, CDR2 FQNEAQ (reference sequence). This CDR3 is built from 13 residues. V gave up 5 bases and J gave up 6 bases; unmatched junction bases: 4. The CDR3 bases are TGTGCCAGCAGCCCCGGGACAGGGAATGGCTACACCTTC. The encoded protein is CASSPGTGNGYTF.

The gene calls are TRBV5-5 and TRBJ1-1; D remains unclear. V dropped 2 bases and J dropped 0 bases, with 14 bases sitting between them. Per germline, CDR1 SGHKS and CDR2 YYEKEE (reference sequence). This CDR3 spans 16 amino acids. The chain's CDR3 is CASSLVAVGMNTEAFF. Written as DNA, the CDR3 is TGTGCCAGCAGCTTAGTTGCAGTCGGTATGAACACTGAAGCTTTCTTT.

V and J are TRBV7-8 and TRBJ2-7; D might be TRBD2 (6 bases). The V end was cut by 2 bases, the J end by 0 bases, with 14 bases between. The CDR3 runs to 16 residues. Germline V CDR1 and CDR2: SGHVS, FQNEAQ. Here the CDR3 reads CASSLNGGALSYEQYF. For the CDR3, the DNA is TGTGCCAGCAGCTTAAACGGCGGGGCGCTCTCCTACGAGCAGTACTTC.

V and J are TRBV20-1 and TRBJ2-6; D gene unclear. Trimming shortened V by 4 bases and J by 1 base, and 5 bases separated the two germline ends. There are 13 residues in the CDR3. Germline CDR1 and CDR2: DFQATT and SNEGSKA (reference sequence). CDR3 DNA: TGCAGTGCTACTCAGTCTGGGGCCAACGTCCTGACTTTC. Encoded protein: CSATQSGANVLTF.

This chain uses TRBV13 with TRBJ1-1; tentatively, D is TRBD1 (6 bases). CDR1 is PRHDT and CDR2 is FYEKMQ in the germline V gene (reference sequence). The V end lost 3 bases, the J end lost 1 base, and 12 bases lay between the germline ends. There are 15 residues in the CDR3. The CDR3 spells CASSFLGGRNTEAFF. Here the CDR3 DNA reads TGTGCCAGCAGCTTCCTGGGGGGGCGGAACACTGAAGCTTTCTTT.

The CDR3 region is CASSLNPGYEKLFF. For the CDR3, the DNA is TGTGCCAGCAGTTTAAATCCGGGATATGAAAAACTGTTTTTT. The V call is TRBV28, the J call TRBJ1-4; D call uncertain. CDR3 size: 14 residues. Germline V gene data show CDR1 as MDHEN and CDR2 as SYDVKM. V dropped 2 bases and J dropped 6 bases, with 10 bases sitting between them.

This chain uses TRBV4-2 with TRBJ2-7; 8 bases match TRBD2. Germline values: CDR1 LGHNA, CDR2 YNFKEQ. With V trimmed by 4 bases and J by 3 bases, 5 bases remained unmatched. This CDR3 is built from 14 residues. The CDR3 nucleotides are TGTGCCAGCAGCCCGAAGCGGGAGAACTACGAGCAGTACTTC. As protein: CASSPKRENYEQYF.

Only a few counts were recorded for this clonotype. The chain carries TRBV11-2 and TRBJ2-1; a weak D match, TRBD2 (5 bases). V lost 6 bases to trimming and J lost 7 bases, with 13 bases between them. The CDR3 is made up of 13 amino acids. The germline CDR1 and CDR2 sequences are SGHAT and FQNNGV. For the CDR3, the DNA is TGTGCCAGCAGTTTGAAGTCGGGGAATGAGCAGTTCTTC. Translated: CASSLKSGNEQFF.

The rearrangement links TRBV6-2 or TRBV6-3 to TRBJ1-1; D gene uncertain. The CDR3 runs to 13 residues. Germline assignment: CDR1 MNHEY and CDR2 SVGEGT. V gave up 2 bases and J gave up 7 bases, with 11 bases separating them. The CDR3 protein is CASSYAPVYEAFF. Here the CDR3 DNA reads TGTGCCAGCAGTTACGCGCCGGTATATGAAGCTTTCTTT.